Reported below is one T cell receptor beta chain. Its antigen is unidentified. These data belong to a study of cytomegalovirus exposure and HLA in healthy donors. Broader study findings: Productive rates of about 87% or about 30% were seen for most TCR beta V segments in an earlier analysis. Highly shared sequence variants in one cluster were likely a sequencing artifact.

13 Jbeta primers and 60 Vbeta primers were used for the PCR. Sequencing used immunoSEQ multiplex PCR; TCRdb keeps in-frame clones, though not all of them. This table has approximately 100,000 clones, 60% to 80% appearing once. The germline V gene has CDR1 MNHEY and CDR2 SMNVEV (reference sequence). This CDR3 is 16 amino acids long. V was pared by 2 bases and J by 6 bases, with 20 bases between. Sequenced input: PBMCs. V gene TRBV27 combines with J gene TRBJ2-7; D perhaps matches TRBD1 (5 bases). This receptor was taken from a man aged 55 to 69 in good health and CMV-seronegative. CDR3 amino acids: CASSLEAIYRGSEQYF. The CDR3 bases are TGTGCCAGCAGTTTAGAGGCTATTTATAGGGGTAGCGAGCAGTACTTC.